The clone carrying this T cell receptor beta chain ranks as medium-sized (0.01 to 0.1%) in terms of frequency. Early memory CD8+ T cells that were CCR7+ PD-1+ TIGIT+ with exhausted-like traits constituted the TPEX cells. RNA was obtained from duplicate vials of about 160,000 sorted CD8+ T cells per subset. This specimen comes from a study of human CD8 memory T cell subsets. Researchers made TCR beta libraries via UMI-labeled 5' RACE. TCRdb reprocessed the 5' RACE reads and stores each CDR3 protein as one record, lacking DNA. The sample has some 10,000 distinct CDR3 sequences. Sequencing used CD8+ T cells from PBMCs. This sequence originates from a human donor in good health.

CDR3 amino acids: CASSQETLAEAFF. V is TRBV4-1 and J is TRBJ1-1. CDR3 length: 13 residues. Per the germline V gene, CDR1 is MGHRA and CDR2 is YSYEKL.